This entry lists 18 T cell receptor beta chains sequenced from one sample in a study of blood T cells in healthy people across ages. Next came a second PCR, run for about 7 to 12 cycles, which used a sample-barcoded 5' primer along with a J-beta primer mix. TCRdb re-derived calls from the 5' RACE reads in MiXCR, one entry per CDR3 protein. The data hold 550,000 to 700,000 distinct CDR3 sequences, with roughly a quarter observed a single time. Sequenced: blood. The origin of the receptors is an older woman in good health.

The V gene is TRBV9, the J gene TRBJ2-7, with TRBD1 matching 7 bases. V lost 0 bases and J lost 1; bases outside the gene matches: 4. CDR1 is SGDLS and CDR2 is YYNGEE in the germline V gene. The CDR3 is made up of 15 amino acids. The CDR3 protein is CASSVAGQDSYEQYF. The CDR3 region has the DNA TGTGCCAGCAGCGTAGCCGGACAGGATTCCTACGAGCAGTACTTC. The variable domain in full, completed from reference TRBV9 and TRBJ2-7, reads DSGVTQTPKHLITATGQRVTLRCSPRSGDLSVYWYQQSLDQGLQFLIQYYNGEERAKGNILERFSAQQFPDLHSELNLSSLELGDSALYFCASSVAGQDSYEQYFGPGTRLTVT.

V usage is TRBV4-2 and J usage is TRBJ2-7; 8 bases line up with TRBD2. Germline V CDR1 and CDR2: LGHNA, YNFKEQ. J was trimmed by 2 bases and V by 4 bases; bases with no gene match: 16. This CDR3 contains 18 residues. The DNA of the CDR3 is TGTGCCAGCAGCCCCCGCGGCGGTGAACCGGGACTAGCCTACGAGCAGTACTTC. Amino acid sequence: CASSPRGGEPGLAYEQYF.

The chain couples TRBV20-1 to TRBJ2-5; 7 nucleotides line up with TRBD1. V lost 5 bases, J lost 4 bases, and 7 bases stayed unmatched. This CDR3 comprises 13 residues. Germline values: CDR1 DFQATT, CDR2 SNEGSKA (reference sequence). As DNA, the CDR3 is TGCAGTGCTCAAATGACAGGGTCAGAGACCCAGTACTTC. Translating it yields CSAQMTGSETQYF.

This clonotype was recorded at least ten times. The chain is built from TRBV5-1 and TRBJ2-3; D is undetermined. The CDR3 is 14 amino acids. Germline V lookup: CDR1 SGHRS, CDR2 YFSETQ. V lost 0 bases, J lost 9 bases, and 14 bases lay in between. In nucleotides, the CDR3 is TGCGCCAGCAGCTTGGATTCCGGCCAGGCAACGCAGTATTTT. This codes for CASSLDSGQATQYF.

The rearrangement uses TRBV29-1 and TRBJ1-2; D not certain. Germline values: CDR1 SQVTM, CDR2 ANQGSEA. The CDR3 is made up of 15 amino acids. The ends were cut back, 3 bases at V and 6 bases at J, with 20 bases in the middle. The CDR3 loop is CSVENPGRTGNGYTF. The DNA for the CDR3 is TGCAGCGTTGAGAATCCCGGACGAACGGGGAATGGCTACACCTTC.

This clonotype was picked up a small number of times. The chain has TRBV12-3 or TRBV12-4 and TRBJ2-5; the D is unclear. V shed 3 bases and J shed 5 bases, with 10 bases lying between them. The length of the CDR3 is 13 residues. This chain's CDR3 is CASSFNSVETQYF. For the CDR3, the DNA is TGTGCCAGCAGTTTTAACAGCGTGGAGACCCAGTACTTC.

The rearrangement links TRBV20-1 to TRBJ1-1; 8 bases match TRBD1. Trimming took 1 base from V and 5 from J; bases not matched to a gene: 12. Germline V CDR1 and CDR2: DFQATT, SNEGSKA (reference sequence). CDR3 length: 16 residues. CDR3 amino acids: CSARGGRGQPGTEAFF. The CDR3 coding sequence is TGCAGTGCTAGAGGGGGCAGGGGGCAGCCAGGAACTGAAGCTTTCTTT.

V and J are TRBV20-1 and TRBJ2-1; D gene ambiguous. The J call may not be correct, given that the DNA end is closer to TRBJ2-7. The CDR3 loop spans 11 amino acids. Per germline, CDR1 DFQATT and CDR2 SNEGSKA (reference sequence). CDR3 protein: CSARAGNEQYF. The CDR3 region has the DNA TGCAGTGCTAGAGCTGGTAACGAGCAGTACTTC.

This clonotype was counted a few times. The chain uses TRBV5-6 and TRBJ1-1; D remains ambiguous. CDR1 SGHDT and CDR2 YYEEEE come from the germline V gene. V was shortened by 3 bases and J by 0 bases, with 9 bases between the two germline ends. This CDR3 has 14 residues. CDR3 loop: CASSSGIVNTEAFF. The DNA of the CDR3 is TGTGCCAGCAGCTCGGGGATCGTGAACACTGAAGCTTTCTTT.

The chain joins TRBV20-1 to TRBJ2-4; 12 bases align to TRBD2. CDR3 length: 17 residues. Germline-derived CDR1 and CDR2 are DFQATT and SNEGSKA (reference sequence). The V gene end was trimmed by 5 bases and the J gene end by 8 bases; junction bases not matched to a gene: 16. DNA of the CDR3: TGCAGTGCTTCTTCTTTTGCTAGCGGGGGGGATAGGGACATTCAGTACTTC. It translates to CSASSFASGGDRDIQYF.

This sequence joins TRBV6-1 and TRBJ2-7, with no clear D. From germline, CDR1 is MNHNS and CDR2 SASEGT. V was pared by 2 bases and J by 7 bases, with 6 bases between. This CDR3 has 11 amino acids. In nucleotides, the CDR3 is TGTGCCAGCAGTGAATTTAGGGAGCAGTACTTC. This sequence encodes CASSEFREQYF.

This clonotype has only a few counts. One end of the junction does not line up with germline, which may come from a read error. The chain combines TRBV7-7 with TRBJ2-5; 9 nucleotides align to TRBD1. CDR3 length: 15 amino acids. Germline lookup yields CDR1 SSHAT and CDR2 FNYEAQ (reference sequence). CDR3 bases: TGTGCTAGCAGCCGACCCCCCGGGACAGGGGAGACCCAGTACTTC. Translation gives CASSRPPGTGETQYF.

This clonotype was detected only a few times. The genes are TRBV5-1 and TRBJ2-1, with D perhaps matching TRBD2 (5 bases). Germline-derived CDR1 and CDR2 are SGHRS and YFSETQ. V was clipped by 7 bases and J by 0 bases, with 26 bases between them. This CDR3 contains 19 residues. CDR3 in DNA: TGCGCCAGCGGCCGGGGAACGAGCAGGACTTTACGCTCCTACAATGAGCAGTTCTTC. It yields the protein CASGRGTSRTLRSYNEQFF.

The chain is built from TRBV24-1 and TRBJ2-1; 11 positions match TRBD1. The assigned J gene may be wrong: the sequence end matches TRBJ2-5 better. Germline V gene lookup returns CDR1 KGHDR and CDR2 SFDVKD. CDR3 length equals 16 residues. The CDR3 is CATSDRIGQGAETQYF. The DNA of the CDR3 is TGTGCCACCAGTGATCGGATCGGACAGGGGGCCGAGACCCAGTACTTC.

In this sample, this clonotype turned up a few times. This chain uses TRBV7-2 with TRBJ2-3; D possibly uses TRBD1 or TRBD2 (5 bases each). This CDR3 spans 15 amino acids. Germline CDR1 SGHTA, CDR2 FQGNSA. Trimming cost V 6 bases and J 4 bases, with 17 bases left between them. CDR3 sequence: CASRPPGTRADTQYF. As DNA, the CDR3 is TGTGCCAGCAGACCTCCCGGGACGCGCGCAGATACGCAGTATTTT. The full variable domain, its missing parts supplied by reference TRBV7-2 and TRBJ2-3, is GAGVSQSPSNKVTEKGKDVELRCDPISGHTALYWYRQSLGQGLEFLIYFQGNSAPDKSGLPSDRFSAERTGGSVSTLTIQRTQQEDSAVYLCASRPPGTRADTQYFGPGTRLTVL.

Of note for this clonotype: A read error may produce the germline difference seen at one junction end. The CDR3 protein is CSATSGMDTQYF. DNA for the CDR3: TGCAGCGCTACTAGCGGGATGGATACGCAGTATTTT. The chain couples TRBV20-1 to TRBJ2-3; 10 bases match TRBD2. This CDR3 contains 12 residues. Looked up from germline, CDR1 is DFQATT and CDR2 is SNEGSKA (reference sequence).

This clonotype has only a few counts. CDR3 coding DNA: TGTGCCAGCAGCTTATTGGAGGGTTTGGGGAACACTGAAGCTTTCTTT. Protein product: CASSLLEGLGNTEAFF. The chain has TRBV11-2 and TRBJ1-1; unclear D gene. The CDR3 is 16 residues long. Trimming left V 2 bases short and J 1 base short, with 14 bases between. The germline gives CDR1 SGHAT, CDR2 FQNNGV.

The J gene is TRBJ2-2, the V gene TRBV3-1; tentative D call: TRBD2 (6 bases). Trimming removed 1 base at V and 6 bases at J, with 12 bases between. Germline values: CDR1 LGHDT, CDR2 YNNKEL (reference sequence). The CDR3 runs 15 residues. The CDR3 region is CASSQGRVMAGELFF. The CDR3 DNA is TGTGCCAGCAGCCAAGGGAGGGTGATGGCCGGGGAGCTGTTTTTT.